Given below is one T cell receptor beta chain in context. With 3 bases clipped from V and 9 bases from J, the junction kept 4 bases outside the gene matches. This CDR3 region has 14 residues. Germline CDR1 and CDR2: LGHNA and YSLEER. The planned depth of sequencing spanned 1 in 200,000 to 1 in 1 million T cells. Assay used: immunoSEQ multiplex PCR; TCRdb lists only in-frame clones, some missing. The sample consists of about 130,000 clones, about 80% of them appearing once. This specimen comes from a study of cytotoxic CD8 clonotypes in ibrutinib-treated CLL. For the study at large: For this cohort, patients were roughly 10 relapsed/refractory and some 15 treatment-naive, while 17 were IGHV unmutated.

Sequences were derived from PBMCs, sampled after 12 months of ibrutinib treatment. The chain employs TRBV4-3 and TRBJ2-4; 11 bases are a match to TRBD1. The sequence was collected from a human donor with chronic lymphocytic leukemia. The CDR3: CASSQADRGLIQYF. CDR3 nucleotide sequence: TGCGCCAGCAGCCAGGCGGACAGGGGGCTCATTCAGTACTTC.